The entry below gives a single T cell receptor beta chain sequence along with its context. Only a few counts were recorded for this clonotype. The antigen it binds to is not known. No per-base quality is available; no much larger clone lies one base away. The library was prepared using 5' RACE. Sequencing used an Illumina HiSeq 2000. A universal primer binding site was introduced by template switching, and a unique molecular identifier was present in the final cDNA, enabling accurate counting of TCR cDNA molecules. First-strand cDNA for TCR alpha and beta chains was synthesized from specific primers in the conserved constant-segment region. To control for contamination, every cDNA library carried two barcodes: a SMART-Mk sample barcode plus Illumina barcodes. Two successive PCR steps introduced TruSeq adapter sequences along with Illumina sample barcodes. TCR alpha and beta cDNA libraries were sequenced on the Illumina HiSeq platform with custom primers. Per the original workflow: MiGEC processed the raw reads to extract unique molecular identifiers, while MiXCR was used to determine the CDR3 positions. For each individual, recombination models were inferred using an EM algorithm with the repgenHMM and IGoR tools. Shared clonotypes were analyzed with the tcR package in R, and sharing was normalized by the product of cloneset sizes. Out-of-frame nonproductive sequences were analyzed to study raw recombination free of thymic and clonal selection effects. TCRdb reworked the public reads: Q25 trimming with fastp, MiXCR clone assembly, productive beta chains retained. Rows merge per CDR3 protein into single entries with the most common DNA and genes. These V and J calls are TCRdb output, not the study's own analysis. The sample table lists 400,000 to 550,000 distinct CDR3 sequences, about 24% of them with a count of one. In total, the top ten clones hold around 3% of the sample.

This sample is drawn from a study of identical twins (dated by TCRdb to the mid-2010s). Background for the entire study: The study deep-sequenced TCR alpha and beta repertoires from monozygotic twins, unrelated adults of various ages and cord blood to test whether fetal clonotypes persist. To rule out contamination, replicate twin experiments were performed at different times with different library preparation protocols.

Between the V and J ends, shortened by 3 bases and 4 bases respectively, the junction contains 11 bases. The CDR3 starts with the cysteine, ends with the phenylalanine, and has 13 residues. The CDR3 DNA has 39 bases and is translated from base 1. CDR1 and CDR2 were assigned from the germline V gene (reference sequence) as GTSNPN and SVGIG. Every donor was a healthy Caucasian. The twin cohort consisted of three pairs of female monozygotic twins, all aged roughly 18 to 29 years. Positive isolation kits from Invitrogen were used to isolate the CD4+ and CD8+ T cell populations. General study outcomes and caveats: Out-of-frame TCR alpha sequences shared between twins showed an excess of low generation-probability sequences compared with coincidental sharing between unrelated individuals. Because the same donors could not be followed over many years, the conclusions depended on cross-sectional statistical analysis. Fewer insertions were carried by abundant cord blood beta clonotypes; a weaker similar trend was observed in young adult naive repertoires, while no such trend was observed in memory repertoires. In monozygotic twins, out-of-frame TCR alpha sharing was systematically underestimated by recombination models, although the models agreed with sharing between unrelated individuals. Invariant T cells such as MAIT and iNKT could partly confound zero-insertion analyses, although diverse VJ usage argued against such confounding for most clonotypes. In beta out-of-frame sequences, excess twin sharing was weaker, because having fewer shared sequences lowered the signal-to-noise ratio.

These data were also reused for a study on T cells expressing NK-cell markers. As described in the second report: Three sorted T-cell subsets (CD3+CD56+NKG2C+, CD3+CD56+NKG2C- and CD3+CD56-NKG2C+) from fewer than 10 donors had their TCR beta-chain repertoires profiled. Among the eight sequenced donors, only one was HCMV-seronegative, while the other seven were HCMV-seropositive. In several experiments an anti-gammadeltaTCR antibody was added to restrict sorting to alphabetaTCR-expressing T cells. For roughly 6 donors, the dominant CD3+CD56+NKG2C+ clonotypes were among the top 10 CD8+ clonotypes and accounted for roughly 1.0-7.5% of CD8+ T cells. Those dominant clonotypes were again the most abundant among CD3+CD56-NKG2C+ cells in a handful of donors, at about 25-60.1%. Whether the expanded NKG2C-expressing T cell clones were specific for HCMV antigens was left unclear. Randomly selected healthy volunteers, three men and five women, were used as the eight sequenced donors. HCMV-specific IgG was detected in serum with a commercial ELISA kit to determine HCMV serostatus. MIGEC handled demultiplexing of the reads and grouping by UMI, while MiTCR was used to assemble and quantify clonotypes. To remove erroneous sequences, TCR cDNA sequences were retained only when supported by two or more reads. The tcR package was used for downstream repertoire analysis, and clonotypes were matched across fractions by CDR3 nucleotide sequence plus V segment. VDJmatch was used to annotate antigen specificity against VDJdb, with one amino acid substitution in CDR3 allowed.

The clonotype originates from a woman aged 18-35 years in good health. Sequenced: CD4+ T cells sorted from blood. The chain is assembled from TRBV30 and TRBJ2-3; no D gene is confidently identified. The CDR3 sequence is CAWSGTFPDTQYF. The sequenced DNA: TGTGCCTGGAGCGGAACGTTTCCAGATACGCAGTATTTT.